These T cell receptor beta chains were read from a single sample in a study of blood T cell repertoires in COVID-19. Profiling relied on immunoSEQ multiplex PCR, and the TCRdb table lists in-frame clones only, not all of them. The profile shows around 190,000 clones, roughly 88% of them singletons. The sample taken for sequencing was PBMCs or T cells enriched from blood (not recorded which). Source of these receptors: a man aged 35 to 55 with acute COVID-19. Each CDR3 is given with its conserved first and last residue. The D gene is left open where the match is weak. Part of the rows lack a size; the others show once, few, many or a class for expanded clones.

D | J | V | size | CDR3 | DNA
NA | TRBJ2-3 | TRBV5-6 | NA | CASSLSGRADTQYF | TGTGCCAGCAGCTTGTCGGGTCGCGCAGATACGCAGTATTTT
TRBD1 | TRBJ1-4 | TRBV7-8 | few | CASSPRGAREKLFF | TGTGCCAGCAGCCCCAGGGGGGCCCGGGAAAAACTGTTTTTT
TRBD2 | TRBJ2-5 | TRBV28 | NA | CASRTTMGGRIGTQYF | TGTGCCAGCAGAACAACGATGGGCGGGAGGATAGGGACCCAGTACTTC
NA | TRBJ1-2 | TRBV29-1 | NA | CSVGPSGDGYTF | TGCAGCGTTGGCCCCTCCGGGGATGGCTACACCTTC
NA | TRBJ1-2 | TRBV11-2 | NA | CASSLESSGYGYTF | TGTGCCAGCAGCTTAGAAAGTTCAGGGTATGGCTACACCTTC
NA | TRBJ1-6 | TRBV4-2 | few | CASSPRAPVSVDNSPLHF | TGTGCCAGCAGCCCCCGGGCCCCGGTTAGCGTGGATAATTCACCCCTCCACTTT
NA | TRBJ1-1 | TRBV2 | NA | CASRIVRGGTEAFF | TGTGCCAGCAGAATTGTACGGGGAGGCACTGAAGCTTTCTTT
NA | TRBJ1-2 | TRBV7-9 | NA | CASSSRTEYGYTF | TGTGCCAGCAGCTCGCGGACAGAGTATGGCTACACCTTC
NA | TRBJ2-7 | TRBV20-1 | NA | CSASNTRGYSFEQYF | TGCAGTGCTAGTAATACCAGGGGATACAGTTTCGAGCAGTACTTC
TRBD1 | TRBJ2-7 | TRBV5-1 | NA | CASSVGTGVWDEQYF | TGCGCCAGCAGCGTCGGGACAGGCGTTTGGGACGAGCAGTACTTC
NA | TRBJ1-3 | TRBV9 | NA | CASSVVGRVTYGNTIYF | TGTGCCAGCAGCGTAGTCGGCCGGGTAACGTACGGAAACACCATATATTTT
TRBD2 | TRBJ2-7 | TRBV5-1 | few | CASSPRGGTLEQYF | TGCGCCAGCAGCCCCCGGGGGGGAACCCTCGAGCAGTACTTC
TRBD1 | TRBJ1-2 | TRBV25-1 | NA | CASSVSGTGMRDYGYTF | TGTGCCAGCAGTGTATCCGGGACAGGGATGAGAGACTATGGCTACACCTTC
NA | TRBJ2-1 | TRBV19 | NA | CATTFSTLRSSYNEQFF | TGTGCCACCACATTCTCCACCTTACGGAGCTCCTACAATGAGCAGTTCTTC
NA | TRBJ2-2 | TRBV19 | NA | CASSIELPGGGTGELFF | TGTGCCAGTAGTATAGAATTACCCGGGGGAGGCACCGGGGAGCTGTTTTTT
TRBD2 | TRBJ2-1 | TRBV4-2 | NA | CASSQNTGGYNEQFF | TGTGCCAGCAGCCAAAACACGGGAGGGTACAATGAGCAGTTCTTC
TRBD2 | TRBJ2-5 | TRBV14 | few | CASSPLTSGNPYF | TGTGCCAGCAGCCCACTCACTAGCGGGAACCCTTACTTC
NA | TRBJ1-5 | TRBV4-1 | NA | CASSQVSADSNQPQHF | TGCGCCAGCAGCCAAGTGTCAGCGGATAGCAATCAGCCCCAGCATTTT
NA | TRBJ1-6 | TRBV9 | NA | CASSPQGSGNSPLHF | TGTGCCAGCAGCCCACAGGGTTCTGGGAATTCACCCCTCCACTTT
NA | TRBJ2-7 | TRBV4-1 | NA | CASSQRGAPTYEQYF | TGCGCCAGCAGCCAACGGGGGGCTCCAACCTACGAGCAGTACTTC
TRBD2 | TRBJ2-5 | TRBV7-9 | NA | CASSFASGSSLETQYF | TGTGCCAGCAGCTTCGCTAGCGGGAGTTCTTTGGAGACCCAGTACTTC
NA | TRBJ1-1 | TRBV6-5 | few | CASSLDRTWNTEAFF | TGTGCCAGCAGCCTAGACAGAACCTGGAACACTGAAGCTTTCTTT
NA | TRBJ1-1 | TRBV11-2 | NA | CASSLVWGQFNTEAFF | TGTGCCAGCAGCTTAGTGTGGGGGCAATTCAACACTGAAGCTTTCTTT